These 9 T cell receptor beta chains share one sample of origin, sequenced in a study of CD8 T cells in Susac syndrome. With random hexamers, roughly 0.5 to 1 ug RNA was reverse transcribed. TCRdb independently ran MiXCR on the immunoSEQ multiplex PCR reads; one entry per CDR3 protein. The sample consists of more than 150,000 distinct CDR3 sequences, about 91% of them appearing once. The sequenced sample was CD4+ T cells from PBMCs. Receptor source: a human donor in good health.

This clonotype was observed once. The V gene is TRBV20-1, the J gene TRBJ2-5; TRBD2 matches at 14 bases. From germline, CDR1 is DFQATT and CDR2 SNEGSKA (reference sequence). V was clipped by 4 bases and J by 2 bases; unmatched bases: 12. The length of the CDR3 is 18 residues. CDR3 protein: CSATGRLAGGLIQETQYF. The CDR3 DNA sequence: TGCAGTGCTACGGGCCGACTAGCGGGAGGGTTGATTCAAGAGACCCAGTACTTC.

The chain employs TRBV10-3 and TRBJ1-6, with 7 positions matching TRBD1. This CDR3 has 17 residues. Germline V lookup: CDR1 ENHRY, CDR2 SYGVKD. The junction had 8 bases not matched to a gene; V was cut back by 2 bases and J by 4 bases. The CDR3 DNA reads as TGTGCCATCAGTGAGGGTCAGGGGGTCCCTTATAATTCACCCCTCCACTTT. Its protein product is CAISEGQGVPYNSPLHF.

This clonotype was seen just once. The gene calls are TRBV28 and TRBJ2-1; 7 nucleotides match TRBD1. This CDR3 has 14 amino acids. Trimming removed 5 bases from V and 8 bases from J; junction bases left unmatched: 9. CDR1 MDHEN and CDR2 SYDVKM come from the germline V gene. CDR3 sequence reads: CASSILTGIHEQFF. The CDR3 nucleotides are TGTGCCAGCAGTATATTGACAGGGATCCATGAGCAGTTCTTC.

The rearrangement uses TRBV6-6 and TRBJ2-3; maybe TRBD2 (5 bases). V was trimmed by 5 bases and J by 6 bases, leaving 12 bases between them. The CDR3 is made up of 13 amino acids. Germline V gene lookup returns CDR1 MNHNY and CDR2 SVGAGI (reference sequence). The CDR3 is CASSPGLRDTQYF. The DNA for the CDR3 is TGTGCCAGCAGTCCCGGACTCCGGGATACGCAGTATTTT.

The chain's CDR3 is CASSIATADGGELFF. The CDR3 bases are TGTGCCAGTAGTATAGCGACAGCCGACGGCGGGGAGCTGTTTTTT. This chain joins TRBV19 and TRBJ2-2; D may be TRBD1 (5 bases). The V end lost 1 base, the J end lost 7 bases, and 13 bases lay between the germline ends. Germline lookup yields CDR1 LNHDA and CDR2 SQIVND (reference sequence). This CDR3 spans 15 amino acids.

J is TRBJ2-1 and V is TRBV13; D is unresolved. Germline V CDR1 and CDR2: PRHDT, FYEKMQ (reference sequence). V was clipped by 6 bases and J by 10 bases, with 13 bases between them. The CDR3 sequence is 12 residues long. The DNA of the CDR3 is TGTGCCAGCAGTAAGACCGGGCCAGAGCAGTTCTTC. This translates into CASSKTGPEQFF.

The table lists this clonotype with a count of one. This sequence joins TRBV2 and TRBJ2-1, with 9 nucleotides matching TRBD2. This CDR3 comprises 14 residues. Per germline, CDR1 SNHLY and CDR2 FYNNEI. Losses at the gene ends were 8 bases for V and 3 bases for J; bases not matched to a gene: 5. The CDR3 here is CASEREAFYNEQFF. Here the CDR3 DNA reads TGTGCCAGCGAGCGGGAGGCGTTCTACAATGAGCAGTTCTTC.

The chain has TRBV28 and TRBJ1-1, with D unresolved. The CDR3 has 14 amino acids. Germline values: CDR1 MDHEN, CDR2 SYDVKM. Trimming left V 8 bases short and J 5 bases short, with 18 bases between. The CDR3 loop reads CASGLPHTATEAFF. CDR3 nucleotides: TGTGCCAGCGGACTGCCCCACACTGCTACTGAAGCTTTCTTT.

The rearrangement uses TRBV9 and TRBJ2-7, with D maybe TRBD1 (5 bases). The CDR3 loop spans 15 amino acids. Germline CDR1 SGDLS, CDR2 YYNGEE. With 3 bases removed from V and 0 bases from J, the gap between germline ends came to 13 bases. This chain's CDR3 is CASSADTKSSYEQYF. The CDR3 bases are TGTGCCAGCAGCGCGGACACCAAGAGCTCCTACGAGCAGTACTTC.